The rows below give T cell receptor beta chains drawn from one sample of a study of shared clonotypes between healthy human individuals. TCRdb's copy holds only in-frame clones and misses some; the assay was immunoSEQ multiplex PCR. The sample lists roughly 2,300,000 clones, just under 95% occurring once. Source material: naive CD4+ T cells from PBMCs. The receptors were sampled from a man between 18 and 29 years old in good health. Some clones in this sample may be carry-over from other donors' samples. CDR3s include the opening cysteine and the closing phenylalanine or tryptophan.

>TRBV4-1|TRBJ2-3
CASSQGWADTDTQYF
>TRBV29-1|TRBJ1-1
CSARTGHLEAFF
>TRBV11-2|TRBJ2-7
CASSLDRYYEQYF
>TRBV25-1|TRBJ2-1
CASSGLAGGIGSYNEQFF
>TRBV5-1|TRBJ2-1
CASSLIRVDNEQFF
>TRBV11-2|TRBJ2-7
CASSLNSGGPYEQYF
>TRBV4-1|TRBJ2-1
CASSRVVGWNNEQFF
>TRBV9|TRBJ2-2
CASTEGAGELFF
>TRBV19|TRBJ2-3
CASSIGTQDTQYF
>TRBV19|TRBJ2-2
CASSRLWTDTGELFF
>TRBV7-2|TRBJ2-7
CASSAAYEQYF
>TRBV5-4|TRBJ2-7
CASSLEAGSYEQYF
>TRBV28|TRBJ2-2
CASLRGTGELFF
>TRBV28|TRBJ2-7
CASSFRSFLAYEQYF
>TRBV19|TRBJ2-2
CASRRPGQGTGELFF
>TRBV9|TRBJ2-3
CASSVPVKGGDSTDTQYF
>TRBV25-1|TRBJ1-1
CASSLGWTEAFF
>TRBV28|TRBJ2-3
CASKEKTYTDTQYF
>TRBV7-2|TRBJ1-3
CASSLSTVGNTIYF
>TRBV30|TRBJ1-1
CAWRAGGSGTEAFF
>TRBV5-1|TRBJ2-5
CASRSGTVQETQYF
>TRBV6-1|TRBJ1-1
CASSYRTAMNTEAFF
>TRBV7-2|TRBJ2-7
CASSSQGGSYEQYF
>TRBV7-6|TRBJ2-5
CASSSTGGFQETQYF
>TRBV10-1|TRBJ1-2
CASSESAQDYTF
>TRBV28|TRBJ2-2
CASMTIGTGELFF
>TRBV5-1|TRBJ2-5
CASSLDRNQETQYF
>TRBV25-1|TRBJ2-1
CASSGTVVYNEQFF
>TRBV2|TRBJ2-2
CASIREGLGGELFF
>TRBV27|TRBJ2-6
CASSPLRTGLTGANVLTF
>TRBV20-1|TRBJ2-5
CSNIWEETQYF
>TRBV5-1|TRBJ1-2
CASSLGANYGYTF
>TRBV19|TRBJ1-2
CATRDRNYGYTF
>TRBV5-8|TRBJ2-4
CASSNAGSLLAKNIQYF
>TRBV6-1|TRBJ2-1
CASSPTGEQFF
>TRBV7-9|TRBJ1-5
CASSLFQGGDQPQHF
>TRBV28|TRBJ1-1
CASSLTKGTEAFF
>TRBV19|TRBJ2-4
CASSISSGGSKNIQYF
>TRBV6-6|TRBJ2-1
CASSYSGLAGGGLFF
>TRBV7-9|TRBJ2-2
CASSLRLADTGELFF
>TRBV27|TRBJ2-3
CASSLTGTSGMLGFGTDTQYF